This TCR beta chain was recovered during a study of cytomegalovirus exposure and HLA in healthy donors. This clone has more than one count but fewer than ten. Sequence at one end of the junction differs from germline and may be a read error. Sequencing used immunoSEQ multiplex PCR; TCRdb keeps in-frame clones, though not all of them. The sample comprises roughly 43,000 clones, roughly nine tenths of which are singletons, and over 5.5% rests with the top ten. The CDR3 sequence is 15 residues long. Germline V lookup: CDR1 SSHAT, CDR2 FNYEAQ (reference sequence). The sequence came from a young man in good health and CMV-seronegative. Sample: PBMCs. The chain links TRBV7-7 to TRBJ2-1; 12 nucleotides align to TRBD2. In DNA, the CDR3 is TGTGCTAGCAGCCCTGCTAGCGGGGGGGCCAATGAGCAGTTCTTC. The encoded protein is CASSPASGGANEQFF. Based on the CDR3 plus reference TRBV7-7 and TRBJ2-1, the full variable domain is GAGVSQSPRYKVTKRGQDVTLRCDPISSHATLYWYQQALGQGPEFLTYFNYEAQPDKSGLPSDRFSAERPEGSISTLTIQRTEQRDSAMYRCASSPASGGANEQFFGPGTRLTVL.